This TCR beta chain is from a study of OX40 agonist ivuxolimab in advanced cancers. CDR1 is LGHNT and CDR2 is FRNRAP in the germline V gene. After removal of 3 bases from V and 7 bases from J, the junction contained 15 bases not matched to a gene. The CDR3 is 18 residues long. TCRdb keeps only in-frame clones here, not all; method: immunoSEQ multiplex PCR. The repertoire holds some 66,000 clones, with 87% as singletons. The V gene is TRBV12-5, the J gene TRBJ1-6; TRBD1 agrees at 7 bases. The receptor was derived from an adult with an advanced solid tumor such as melanoma, head and neck, liver or kidney cancer. The sequencing here drew on CD4+ or CD8+ T cells sorted from blood, taken in a trial of the OX40 agonist ivuxolimab. The CDR3: CASGFIRQGGSPNSPLHF. The CDR3 DNA reads TGTGCTAGTGGTTTCATTAGACAGGGCGGCTCACCCAATTCACCCCTCCACTTT.